The 21 T cell receptor beta chains given below trace back to one sample, sequenced in a study of OX40 agonist ivuxolimab in advanced cancers. The data were produced by immunoSEQ multiplex PCR, yet TCRdb's version contains in-frame clones alone and is incomplete. Of around 89,000 clones listed, roughly 93% are singletons. The sequencing used CD4+ or CD8+ T cells sorted from blood, collected in a trial of the OX40 agonist ivuxolimab. The receptors originated from an adult with an advanced solid tumor such as melanoma, head and neck, liver or kidney cancer.

This clone occurred once. This rearrangement joins TRBV5-4 to TRBJ2-2; D remains ambiguous. Looked up from germline, CDR1 is SGHNT and CDR2 is YYREEE (reference sequence). V was pared by 6 bases and J by 6 bases, with 12 bases between. This CDR3 has 13 amino acids. The CDR3 here is CASTGFVAGELFF. Written as DNA, the CDR3 is TGTGCCAGCACAGGTTTCGTTGCCGGGGAGCTGTTTTTT.

The V and J genes are TRBV27 and TRBJ2-7; D not resolved. The germline V and J ends were trimmed by 5 bases and 1 base, with 6 bases remaining between them. This CDR3 contains 12 residues. Germline lookup yields CDR1 MNHEY and CDR2 SMNVEV (reference sequence). This chain's CDR3 is CASSGLSYEQYF. CDR3 DNA: TGTGCCAGCAGTGGCCTTTCCTACGAGCAGTACTTC.

V usage is TRBV7-9 and J usage is TRBJ2-5; 8 bases are a match to TRBD1. This CDR3 spans 14 amino acids. From germline, CDR1 is SEHNR and CDR2 FQNEAQ (reference sequence). Losses at the gene ends were 3 bases for V and 5 bases for J; bases not matched to a gene: 5. The CDR3 is CASSLTGVWETQYF. The CDR3 DNA is TGTGCCAGCAGCTTGACAGGGGTTTGGGAGACCCAGTACTTC. Looking up the rest from reference TRBV7-9 and TRBJ2-5 gives the full variable domain: DTGVSQNPRHKITKRGQNVTFRCDPISEHNRLYWYRQTLGQGPEFLTYFQNEAQLEKSRLLSDRFSAERPKGSFSTLEIQRTEQGDSAMYLCASSLTGVWETQYFGPGTRLLVL.

V and J are TRBV27 and TRBJ2-6; D is possibly TRBD1 (5 bases). Germline V gives CDR1 MNHEY, CDR2 SMNVEV (reference sequence). This CDR3 spans 18 amino acids. The V end lost 0 bases, the J end lost 2 bases, and 14 bases lay between the germline ends. CDR3 sequence: CASSLSAKGLTGANVLTF. DNA of the CDR3: TGTGCCAGCAGTTTATCGGCGAAGGGGTTGACTGGGGCCAACGTCCTGACTTTC. Based on the CDR3 plus reference TRBV27 and TRBJ2-6, the full variable domain is EAQVTQNPRYLITVTGKKLTVTCSQNMNHEYMSWYRQDPGLGLRQIYYSMNVEVTDKGDVPEGYKVSRKEKRNFPLILESPSPNQTSLYFCASSLSAKGLTGANVLTFGAGSRLTVL.

This sequence joins TRBV5-1 and TRBJ2-3, with D hard to call. V dropped 4 bases and J dropped 6 bases, with 18 bases sitting between them. CDR1 SGHRS and CDR2 YFSETQ come from the germline V gene. The CDR3 has 15 amino acids. This CDR3 is CASSPLNPRTDTQYF. CDR3 DNA: TGCGCCAGCAGCCCCCTTAACCCCCGAACGGATACGCAGTATTTT.

The chain links TRBV6-5 to TRBJ1-2, with D perhaps matching TRBD1 (6 bases). From germline, CDR1 is MNHEY and CDR2 SVGAGI. This CDR3 contains 14 residues. Trimming shortened V by 4 bases and J by 4 bases, and 13 bases separated the two germline ends. CDR3 sequence: CASSSTDRFYGYTF. DNA of the CDR3: TGTGCCAGCAGTTCCACCGACAGGTTCTATGGCTACACCTTC.

The chain carries TRBV4-3 and TRBJ2-7; D is unresolved. Looked up from germline, CDR1 is LGHNA and CDR2 is YSLEER. V was shortened by 1 base and J by 3 bases, with 13 bases between the two germline ends. The CDR3 is 15 amino acids. This chain's CDR3 is CASSQAPSRSYEQYF. For the CDR3, the DNA is TGCGCCAGCAGCCAAGCTCCCTCTCGTAGCTACGAGCAGTACTTC.

The chain uses TRBV7-3 and TRBJ1-1, with TRBD1 matching 10 bases. This CDR3 contains 15 residues. Per germline, CDR1 SGHTA and CDR2 FQGTGA. V was pared by 5 bases and J by 4 bases, with 7 bases of the junction left unmatched. As DNA, the CDR3 is TGTGCCAGCAGCCTACGACAGGGGGCCTTCACTGAAGCTTTCTTT. It codes for CASSLRQGAFTEAFF. Together with reference TRBV7-3 and TRBJ1-1, the CDR3 gives the full variable domain: GAGVSQTPSNKVTEKGKYVELRCDPISGHTALYWYRQSLGQGPEFLIYFQGTGAADDSGLPNDRFFAVRPEGSVSTLKIQRTERGDSAVYLCASSLRQGAFTEAFFGQGTRLTVV.

The V call is TRBV5-6, the J call TRBJ1-5, with 7 bases matching TRBD1. Germline V CDR1 and CDR2: SGHDT, YYEEEE. V shed 6 bases and J 4 bases; nucleotides not matched to a gene: 7. The CDR3 extends over 14 amino acids. The CDR3 here is CASTRQGSNQPQHF. The CDR3 DNA reads as TGTGCCAGCACGAGACAGGGTTCAAATCAGCCCCAGCATTTT.

V and J are TRBV5-1 and TRBJ2-3; D may be TRBD1 (6 bases). The CDR3 covers 16 residues. Germline CDR1 reads SGHRS; CDR2 reads YFSETQ. V lost 3 bases, J lost 0 bases, and 14 bases lay in between. CDR3 coding DNA: TGCGCCAGCAGCTCTACAGGACAGTCTAGCACAGATACGCAGTATTTT. Protein product: CASSSTGQSSTDTQYF.

The J gene is TRBJ2-2, the V gene TRBV27, with D maybe TRBD1 (6 bases). This CDR3 region has 15 residues. The germline V and J ends were trimmed by 8 bases and 5 bases, with 18 bases remaining between them. CDR1 and CDR2 (germline): MNHEY, SMNVEV (reference sequence). The DNA of the CDR3 is TGTGCCAGCGGCATAATCGGGACATTGACCGGGGAGCTGTTTTTT. This sequence encodes CASGIIGTLTGELFF.

The V gene is TRBV2, the J gene TRBJ2-2; D is ambiguous. CDR1 SNHLY and CDR2 FYNNEI come from the germline V gene. The CDR3 consists of 15 residues. The V and J ends lost 7 bases and 0 bases respectively, with 12 bases between them. DNA of the CDR3: TGTGCCAGCAAGGGCCGGGCTTCGAACACCGGGGAGCTGTTTTTT. The encoded protein is CASKGRASNTGELFF.

V and J are TRBV5-1 and TRBJ2-1, with 10 bases identical to TRBD2. The germline V gene has CDR1 SGHRS and CDR2 YFSETQ. The J segment lost 5 bases and the V segment lost 2 bases, leaving 7 bases of the junction unmatched. The CDR3 loop spans 16 amino acids. DNA for the CDR3: TGCGCCAGCAGCTTTTCACTAGCGGGGAGCGACAATGAGCAGTTCTTC. It codes for CASSFSLAGSDNEQFF.

The J gene is TRBJ1-3, the V gene TRBV14, with D perhaps matching TRBD1 (6 bases). The CDR3 length is 14 residues. Germline V gene sequence: CDR1 SGHDN, CDR2 FVKESK. V lost 6 bases, J lost 2 bases, and 11 bases lay in between. CDR3 coding DNA: TGTGCCAGCAGTCGACAGGCCACTGGAAACACCATATATTTT. Encoded protein: CASSRQATGNTIYF.

The chain couples TRBV2 to TRBJ2-1; 9 bases agree with TRBD2. Germline loops: CDR1 SNHLY, CDR2 FYNNEI. V gave up 9 bases and J gave up 6 bases; unmatched junction bases: 15. This CDR3 is built from 16 residues. The CDR3 region is CARFFGAREGGNEQFF. Here the CDR3 DNA reads TGTGCCAGGTTTTTCGGGGCGCGGGAGGGGGGCAATGAGCAGTTCTTC.

The chain uses TRBV29-1 and TRBJ2-1, with 12 bases lining up with TRBD2. Per the germline V gene, CDR1 is SQVTM and CDR2 is ANQGSEA. After removal of 4 bases from V and 8 bases from J, the junction contained 12 bases not matched to a gene. The CDR3 runs 16 residues. The chain's CDR3 is CSVVASGGAIGDEQFF. In DNA, the CDR3 is TGCAGCGTTGTGGCTAGCGGGGGGGCGATAGGTGATGAGCAGTTCTTC.

This chain joins TRBV27 and TRBJ2-7, with 7 bases fitting TRBD1. Germline CDR1 MNHEY, CDR2 SMNVEV (reference sequence). This CDR3 contains 14 residues. The V gene end was trimmed by 6 bases and the J gene end by 4 bases; junction bases not matched to a gene: 9. The CDR3 here is CASSPDRVRYEQYF. CDR3 coding DNA: TGTGCCAGCAGCCCCGACAGGGTGAGGTACGAGCAGTACTTC.

The rearrangement links TRBV28 to TRBJ2-7; a possible D gene is TRBD2 (5 bases). Per germline, CDR1 MDHEN and CDR2 SYDVKM. This CDR3 is 14 amino acids long. V shed 5 bases and J shed 2 bases, with 13 bases lying between them. The CDR3 region is CASSTPGVPYEQYF. The CDR3 DNA is TGTGCCAGCAGTACCCCCGGGGTTCCCTACGAGCAGTACTTC. The entire variable domain, with the rest obtained from reference TRBV28 and TRBJ2-7, is as follows: DVKVTQSSRYLVKRTGEKVFLECVQDMDHENMFWYRQDPGLGLRLIYFSYDVKMKEKGDIPEGYSVSREKKERFSLILESASTNQTSMYLCASSTPGVPYEQYFGPGTRLTVT.

This clone occurred a few times. The CDR3 bases are TGTGCCAGCAGCTCGCCGGGTGCTAGCGGGGCGAACACCGGGGAGCTGTTTTTT. This encodes CASSSPGASGANTGELFF. V and J are TRBV7-9 and TRBJ2-2, with TRBD2 matching over 9 bases. This CDR3 spans 18 amino acids. V lost 4 bases and J lost 0; bases outside the gene matches: 9. Germline CDR1 reads SEHNR; CDR2 reads FQNEAQ (reference sequence).

CDR3 protein: CASSARFEGDEKLFF. CDR3 nucleotides: TGTGCCAGCAGCGCCCGCTTCGAGGGGGATGAAAAACTGTTTTTT. This chain uses TRBV11-2 with TRBJ1-4; weak D call: TRBD1 (6 bases). There are 15 residues in the CDR3. Germline assignment: CDR1 SGHAT and CDR2 FQNNGV. Between the trimmed V and J ends, which lost 5 bases and 6 bases, there was a span of 16 bases.

The V call is TRBV9, the J call TRBJ2-1; weak D call: TRBD1 (5 bases). Germline CDR1 SGDLS, CDR2 YYNGEE. V was shortened by 0 bases and J by 5 bases, with 9 bases between the two germline ends. CDR3 length: 14 amino acids. The CDR3 DNA reads as TGTGCCAGCAGCGTAGCAGGGTTCCACAATGAGCAGTTCTTC. It translates to CASSVAGFHNEQFF.